This T cell receptor (beta chain) was observed in a study of T cells after yellow fever vaccination. Study observations and caveats: FACS-sorted repertoires could harbor abundant contaminating bulk-population clonotypes.

In its sample, this clonotype was seen a few times. Its antigen is not known. TCRdb re-analysed the 5' RACE reads in MiXCR, keeping a single row per CDR3 protein. In the table there are 500,000 to 650,000 distinct CDR3 sequences, roughly a sixth of which are singletons. This clonotype was sampled from a man in his late teens or twenties who received the YFV17D yellow fever vaccine. Sequenced material: PBMCs, taken around 5 days after the first yellow fever vaccination.

The CDR3 region has the DNA TGCAGTGCTAGTGCCACAGGGGACAATCAGCCCCAGCATTTT. As protein: CSASATGDNQPQHF. The V gene is TRBV20-1, the J gene TRBJ1-5; 7 bases align to TRBD1. In germline, CDR1 is DFQATT, CDR2 SNEGSKA (reference sequence). The CDR3 length is 14 residues. The junction had 5 bases not matched to a gene; V was cut back by 3 bases and J by 3 bases.